This paragraph covers one T cell receptor (beta chain) sequence. The method was immunoSEQ multiplex PCR; TCRdb's version includes in-frame clones alone and lacks a portion of them. The table shows roughly 80,000 clones, with 80% occurring only once. The data originate from a study of blood T cell repertoires in COVID-19. About the study: The United States, Italy and Spain were the sources of the acute and convalescent COVID-19 samples.

This CDR3 has 15 residues. CDR1 and CDR2 (germline): SGHNT, YYREEE (reference sequence). Trimming took 2 bases from V and 0 from J; bases not matched to a gene: 4. The TCR originated in a man in his 60s with active or convalescent COVID-19. Sequencing was done on a sample of peripheral blood. The chain uses TRBV5-4 and TRBJ1-1; TRBD1 aligns across 7 bases. The CDR3 is CASSFDRALNTEAFF. The CDR3 DNA follows: TGTGCCAGCAGCTTTGACAGGGCCTTGAACACTGAAGCTTTCTTT. Using reference TRBV5-4 and TRBJ1-1 for the parts outside the CDR3, the full variable domain is ETGVTQSPTHLIKTRGQQVTLRCSSQSGHNTVSWYQQALGQGPQFIFQYYREEENGRGNFPPRFSGLQFPNYSSELNVNALELDDSALYLCASSFDRALNTEAFFGQGTRLTVV.